The 6 T cell receptor beta chains below come from one sample, sequenced in a study of blood T cell repertoires in COVID-19. Here immunoSEQ multiplex PCR was the method, and the copy in TCRdb shows in-frame clones only, minus some. The sample has under 250,000 clones, approximately 90% seen once. The material sequenced was peripheral blood. Source of these receptors: a man over 45 with COVID-19, enrolled during active disease.

CDR3 DNA sequence: TGTGCCAGCAGCTTAATTGACAGGAGGAACACTGAAGCTTTCTTT. This gives the protein CASSLIDRRNTEAFF. The chain has TRBV5-4 and TRBJ1-1; a possible D gene is TRBD1 (6 bases). The germline V gene encodes CDR1 SGHNT and CDR2 YYREEE (reference sequence). V was trimmed by 2 bases and J by 1 base, leaving 12 bases between them. The CDR3 consists of 15 residues.

The genes are TRBV9 and TRBJ2-5; tentative D call: TRBD1 (6 bases). CDR3 length equals 14 residues. Trimming took off 2 bases at V and 4 bases at J, with 12 bases between the two ends. Germline CDR1 and CDR2: SGDLS and YYNGEE. The CDR3 is CASSVGLGAETQYF. CDR3 bases: TGTGCCAGCAGCGTGGGGTTGGGGGCAGAGACCCAGTACTTC.

This sequence joins TRBV2 and TRBJ1-2, with 10 bases identical to TRBD1. CDR1 is SNHLY and CDR2 is FYNNEI in the germline V gene. V shed 11 bases and J 7 bases; nucleotides not matched to a gene: 10. CDR3 length equals 13 residues. The CDR3 bases are TGTGCCGCAAGAGGGACAGGGGTTGTTGGCTACACCTTC. It codes for CAARGTGVVGYTF.

The V call is TRBV10-3, the J call TRBJ1-6; the D gene is possibly TRBD1 (5 bases). The germline CDR1 and CDR2 sequences are ENHRY and SYGVKD. V lost 6 bases, J lost 10 bases, and 16 bases lay in between. This CDR3 region has 14 residues. This CDR3 reads CAIRDTVRDSPLHF. The CDR3, as DNA: TGTGCCATCAGGGATACAGTGCGGGACTCACCCCTCCACTTT.

This clone came up a few times. The rearrangement links TRBV7-9 to TRBJ1-4, with a possible D match to TRBD1 (6 bases). V shed 6 bases and J shed 5 bases, with 16 bases lying between them. The germline V gene has CDR1 SEHNR and CDR2 FQNEAQ (reference sequence). The CDR3 totals 15 residues. The CDR3 coding sequence is TGTGCCAGCAGAGCTTCACCCGGGACAAATGAAAAACTGTTTTTT. Protein sequence: CASRASPGTNEKLFF.

This clone was seen only once. The chain couples TRBV6-5 to TRBJ2-5, with a weak D call TRBD1 (6 bases). V was trimmed by 6 bases and J by 1 base, leaving 9 bases between them. Germline CDR1 and CDR2: MNHEY and SVGAGI. The CDR3 contains 13 residues. The CDR3 coding sequence is TGTGCCAGCAGCGCGGACAGCCAAGAGACCCAGTACTTC. This encodes CASSADSQETQYF.